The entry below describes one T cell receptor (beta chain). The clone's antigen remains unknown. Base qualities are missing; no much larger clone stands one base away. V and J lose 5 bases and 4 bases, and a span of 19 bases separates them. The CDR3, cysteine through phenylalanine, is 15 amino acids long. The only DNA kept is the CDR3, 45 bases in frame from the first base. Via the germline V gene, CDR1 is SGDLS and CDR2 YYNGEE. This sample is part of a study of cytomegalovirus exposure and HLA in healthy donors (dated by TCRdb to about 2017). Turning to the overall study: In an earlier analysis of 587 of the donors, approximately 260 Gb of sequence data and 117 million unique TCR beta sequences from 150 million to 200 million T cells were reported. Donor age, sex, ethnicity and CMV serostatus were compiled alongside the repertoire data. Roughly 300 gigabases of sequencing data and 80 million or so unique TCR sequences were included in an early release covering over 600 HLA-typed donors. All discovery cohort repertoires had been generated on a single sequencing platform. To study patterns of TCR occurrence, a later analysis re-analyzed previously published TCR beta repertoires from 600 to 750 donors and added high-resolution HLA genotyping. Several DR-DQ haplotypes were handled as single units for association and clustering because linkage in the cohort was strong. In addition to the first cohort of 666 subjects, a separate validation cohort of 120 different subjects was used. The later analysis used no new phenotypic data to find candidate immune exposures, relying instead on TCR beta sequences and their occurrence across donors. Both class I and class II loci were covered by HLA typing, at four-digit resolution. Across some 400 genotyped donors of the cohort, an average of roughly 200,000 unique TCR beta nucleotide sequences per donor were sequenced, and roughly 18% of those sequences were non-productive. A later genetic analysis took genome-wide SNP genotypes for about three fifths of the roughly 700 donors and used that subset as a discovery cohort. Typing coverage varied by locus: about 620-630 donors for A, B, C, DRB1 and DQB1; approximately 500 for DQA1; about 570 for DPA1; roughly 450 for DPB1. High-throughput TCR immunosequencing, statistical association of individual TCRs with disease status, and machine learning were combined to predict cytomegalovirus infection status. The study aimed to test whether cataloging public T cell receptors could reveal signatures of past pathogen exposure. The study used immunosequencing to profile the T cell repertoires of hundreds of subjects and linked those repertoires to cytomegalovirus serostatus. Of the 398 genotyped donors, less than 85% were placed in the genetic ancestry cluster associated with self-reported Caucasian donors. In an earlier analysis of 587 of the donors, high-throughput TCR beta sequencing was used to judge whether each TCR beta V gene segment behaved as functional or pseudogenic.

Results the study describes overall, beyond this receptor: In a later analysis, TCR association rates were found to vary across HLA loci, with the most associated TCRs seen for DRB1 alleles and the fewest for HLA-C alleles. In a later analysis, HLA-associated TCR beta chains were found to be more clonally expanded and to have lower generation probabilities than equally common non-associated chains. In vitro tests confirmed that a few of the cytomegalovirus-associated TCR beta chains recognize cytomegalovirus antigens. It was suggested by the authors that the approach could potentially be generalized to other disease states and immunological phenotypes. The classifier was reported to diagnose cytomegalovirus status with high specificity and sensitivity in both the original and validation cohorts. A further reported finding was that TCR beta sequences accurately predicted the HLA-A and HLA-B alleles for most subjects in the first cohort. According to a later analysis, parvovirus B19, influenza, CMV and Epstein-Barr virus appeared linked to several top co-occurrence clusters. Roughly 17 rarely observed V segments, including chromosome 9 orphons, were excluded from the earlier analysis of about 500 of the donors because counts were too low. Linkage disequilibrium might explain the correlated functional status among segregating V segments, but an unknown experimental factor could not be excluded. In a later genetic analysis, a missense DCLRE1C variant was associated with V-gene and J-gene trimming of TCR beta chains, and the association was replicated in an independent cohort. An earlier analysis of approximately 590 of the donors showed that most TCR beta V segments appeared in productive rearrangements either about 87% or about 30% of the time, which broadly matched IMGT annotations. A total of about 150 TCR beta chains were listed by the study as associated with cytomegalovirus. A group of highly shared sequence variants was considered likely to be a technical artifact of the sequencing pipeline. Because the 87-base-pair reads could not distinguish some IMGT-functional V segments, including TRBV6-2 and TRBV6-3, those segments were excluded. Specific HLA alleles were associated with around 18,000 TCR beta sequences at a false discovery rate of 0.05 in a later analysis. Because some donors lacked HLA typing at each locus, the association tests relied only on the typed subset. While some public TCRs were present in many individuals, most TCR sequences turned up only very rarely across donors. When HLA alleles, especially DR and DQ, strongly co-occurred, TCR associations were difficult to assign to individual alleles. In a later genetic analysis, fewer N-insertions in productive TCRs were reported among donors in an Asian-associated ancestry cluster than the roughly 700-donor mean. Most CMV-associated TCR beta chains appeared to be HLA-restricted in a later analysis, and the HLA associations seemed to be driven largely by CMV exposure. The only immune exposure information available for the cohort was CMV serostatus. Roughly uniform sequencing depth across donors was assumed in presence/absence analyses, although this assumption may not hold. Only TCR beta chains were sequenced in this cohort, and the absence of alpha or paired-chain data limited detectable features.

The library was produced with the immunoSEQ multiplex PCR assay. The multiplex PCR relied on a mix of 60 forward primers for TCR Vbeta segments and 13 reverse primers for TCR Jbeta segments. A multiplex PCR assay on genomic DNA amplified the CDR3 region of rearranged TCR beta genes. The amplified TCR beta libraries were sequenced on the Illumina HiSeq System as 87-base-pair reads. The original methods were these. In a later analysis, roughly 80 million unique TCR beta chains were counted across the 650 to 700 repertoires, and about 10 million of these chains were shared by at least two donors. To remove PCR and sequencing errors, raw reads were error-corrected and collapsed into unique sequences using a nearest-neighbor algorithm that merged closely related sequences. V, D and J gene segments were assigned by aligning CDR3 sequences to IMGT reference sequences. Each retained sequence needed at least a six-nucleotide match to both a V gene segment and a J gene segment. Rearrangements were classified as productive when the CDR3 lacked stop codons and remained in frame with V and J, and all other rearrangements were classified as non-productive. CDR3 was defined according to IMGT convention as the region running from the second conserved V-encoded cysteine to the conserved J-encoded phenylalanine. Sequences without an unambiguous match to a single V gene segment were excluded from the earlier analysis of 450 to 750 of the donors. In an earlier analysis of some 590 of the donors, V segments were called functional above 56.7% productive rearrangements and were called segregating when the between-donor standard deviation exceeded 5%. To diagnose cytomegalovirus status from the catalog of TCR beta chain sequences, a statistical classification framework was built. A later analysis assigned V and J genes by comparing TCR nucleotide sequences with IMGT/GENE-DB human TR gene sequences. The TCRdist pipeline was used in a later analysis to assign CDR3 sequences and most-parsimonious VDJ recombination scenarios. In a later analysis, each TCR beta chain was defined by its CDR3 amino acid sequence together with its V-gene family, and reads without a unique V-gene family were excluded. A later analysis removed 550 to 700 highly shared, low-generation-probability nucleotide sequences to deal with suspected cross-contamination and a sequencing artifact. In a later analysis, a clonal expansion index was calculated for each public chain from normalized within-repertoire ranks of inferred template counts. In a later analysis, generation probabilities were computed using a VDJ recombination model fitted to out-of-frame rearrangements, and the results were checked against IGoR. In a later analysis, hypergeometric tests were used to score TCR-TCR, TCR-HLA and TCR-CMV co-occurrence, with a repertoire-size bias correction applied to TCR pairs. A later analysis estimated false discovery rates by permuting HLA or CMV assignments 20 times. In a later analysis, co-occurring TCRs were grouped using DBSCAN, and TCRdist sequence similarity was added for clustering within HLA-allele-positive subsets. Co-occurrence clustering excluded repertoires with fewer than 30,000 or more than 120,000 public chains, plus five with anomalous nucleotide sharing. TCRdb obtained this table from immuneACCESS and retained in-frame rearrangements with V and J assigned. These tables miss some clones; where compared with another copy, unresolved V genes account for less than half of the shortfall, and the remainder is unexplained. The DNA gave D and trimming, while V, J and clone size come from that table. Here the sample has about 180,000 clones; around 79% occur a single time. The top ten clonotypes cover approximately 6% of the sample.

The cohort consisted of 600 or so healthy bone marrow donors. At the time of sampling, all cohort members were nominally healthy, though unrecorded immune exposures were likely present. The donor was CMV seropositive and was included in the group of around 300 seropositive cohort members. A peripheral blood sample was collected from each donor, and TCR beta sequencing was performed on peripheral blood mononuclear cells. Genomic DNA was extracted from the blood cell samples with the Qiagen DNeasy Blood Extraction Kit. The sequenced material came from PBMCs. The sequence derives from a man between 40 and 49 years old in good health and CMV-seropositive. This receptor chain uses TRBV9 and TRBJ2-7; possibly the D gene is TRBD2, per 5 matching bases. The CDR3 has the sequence CASSQSPGEWYEQYF. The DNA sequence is TGTGCCAGCAGTCAAAGCCCCGGGGAGTGGTACGAGCAGTACTTC.